The source of this T cell receptor (beta chain) is a study of blood T cell repertoires in COVID-19. About the study: PBMCs, B-cell-depleted T cells, or T cells were the source of the cDNA or gDNA that made up the material.

The germline V gene encodes CDR1 MNHEY and CDR2 SVGEGT. The CDR3 spans 17 residues. The V segment lost 5 bases and the J segment 5 bases; nucleotides outside the gene matches: 16. Only a few counts were recorded for this clone. Everyone who took part was about 18 to 90 years old, and they came from about 25 US areas. Recovered Cohort 3 donors showed two negative PCRs, clearance, or symptom resolution. TCRdb's copy holds only in-frame clones and misses some; the assay was immunoSEQ multiplex PCR. The sample holds about 170,000 clones, less than 85% seen once. The chain carries TRBV6-2 or TRBV6-3 and TRBJ1-2; 8 nucleotides align to TRBD1. Sequencing was carried out using PBMCs or T cells enriched from blood (not recorded which). The TCR sequence derives from a woman aged 50 to 65 who had recovered from COVID-19. CDR3 region: CASSTPHHQGAGYGYTF. The CDR3 DNA is TGTGCCAGCAGTACCCCCCACCATCAGGGGGCTGGTTATGGCTACACCTTC.